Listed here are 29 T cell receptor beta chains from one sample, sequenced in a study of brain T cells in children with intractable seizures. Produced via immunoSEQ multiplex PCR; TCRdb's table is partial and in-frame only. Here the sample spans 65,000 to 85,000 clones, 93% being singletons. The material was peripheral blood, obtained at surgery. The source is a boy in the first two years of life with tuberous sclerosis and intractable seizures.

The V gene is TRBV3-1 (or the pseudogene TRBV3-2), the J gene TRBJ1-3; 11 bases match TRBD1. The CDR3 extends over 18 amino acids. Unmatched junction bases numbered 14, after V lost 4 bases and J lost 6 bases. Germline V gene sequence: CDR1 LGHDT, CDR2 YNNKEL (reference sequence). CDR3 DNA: TGTGCCAGCAGCCGCGGACACCCACCGGGACAGGGGGAAAACACCATATATTTT. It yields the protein CASSRGHPPGQGENTIYF.

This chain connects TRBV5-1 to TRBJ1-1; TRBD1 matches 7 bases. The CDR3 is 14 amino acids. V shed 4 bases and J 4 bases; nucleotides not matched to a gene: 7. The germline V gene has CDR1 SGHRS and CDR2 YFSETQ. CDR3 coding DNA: TGCGCCAGCAGCCCTACCCCAGGGGGCACTGAAGCTTTCTTT. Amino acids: CASSPTPGGTEAFF.

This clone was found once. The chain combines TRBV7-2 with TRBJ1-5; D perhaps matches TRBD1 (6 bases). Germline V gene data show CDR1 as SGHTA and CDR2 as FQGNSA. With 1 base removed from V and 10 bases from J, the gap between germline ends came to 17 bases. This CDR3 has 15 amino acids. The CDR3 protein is CASSLEGTTPLPQHF. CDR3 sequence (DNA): TGTGCCAGCAGCTTAGAAGGGACAACTCCGTTACCCCAGCATTTT.

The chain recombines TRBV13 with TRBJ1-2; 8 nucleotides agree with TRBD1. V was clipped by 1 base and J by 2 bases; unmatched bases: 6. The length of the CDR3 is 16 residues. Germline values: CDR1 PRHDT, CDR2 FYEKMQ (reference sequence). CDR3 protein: CASSLAVQGANYGYTF. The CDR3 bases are TGTGCCAGCAGCTTAGCGGTCCAGGGGGCAAACTATGGCTACACCTTC.

CDR3 protein: CAILRNPPPGTGGVQPQHF. As DNA, the CDR3 is TGTGCCATCCTACGCAATCCCCCCCCCGGGACAGGGGGCGTACAGCCCCAGCATTTT. V and J are TRBV24-1 and TRBJ1-5; TRBD1 matches 12 bases. Looked up from germline, CDR1 is KGHDR and CDR2 is SFDVKD. The CDR3 consists of 19 residues. V shed 11 bases, J shed 7 bases, and the junction held 23 bases outside the gene matches.

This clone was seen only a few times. The CDR3 DNA reads TGCAGCGTTGAAGATCCGCGGGGGAACACTGAAGCTTTCTTT. Its translation is CSVEDPRGNTEAFF. The rearrangement links TRBV29-1 to TRBJ1-1; D is undetermined. This CDR3 region has 14 residues. V was clipped by 0 bases and J by 1 base, with 9 bases between them. CDR1 SQVTM and CDR2 ANQGSEA come from the germline V gene.

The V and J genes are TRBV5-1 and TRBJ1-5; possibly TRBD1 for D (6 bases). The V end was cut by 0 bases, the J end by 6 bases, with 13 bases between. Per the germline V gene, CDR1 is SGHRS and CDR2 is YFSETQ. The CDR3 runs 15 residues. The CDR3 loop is CASSLDVGGGQPQHF. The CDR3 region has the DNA TGCGCCAGCAGCTTGGACGTCGGAGGGGGTCAGCCCCAGCATTTT.

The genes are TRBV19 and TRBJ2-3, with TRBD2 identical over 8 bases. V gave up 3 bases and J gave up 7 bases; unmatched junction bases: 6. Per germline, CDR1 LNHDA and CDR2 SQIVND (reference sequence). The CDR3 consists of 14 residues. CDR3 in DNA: TGTGCCAGTAGTATGCGGGGGGACCGAAATACGCAGTATTTT. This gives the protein CASSMRGDRNTQYF. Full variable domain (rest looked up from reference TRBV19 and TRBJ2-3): DGGITQSPKYLFRKEGQNVTLSCEQNLNHDAMYWYRQDPGQGLRLIYYSQIVNDFQKGDIAEGYSVSREKKESFPLTVTSAQKNPTAFYLCASSMRGDRNTQYFGPGTRLTVL.

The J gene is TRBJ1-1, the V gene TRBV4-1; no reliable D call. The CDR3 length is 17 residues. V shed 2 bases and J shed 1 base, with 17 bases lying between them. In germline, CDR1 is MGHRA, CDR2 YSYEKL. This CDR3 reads CASSQKLGSRENTEAFF. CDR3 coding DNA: TGCGCCAGCAGCCAAAAATTGGGGTCGAGGGAGAACACTGAAGCTTTCTTT.

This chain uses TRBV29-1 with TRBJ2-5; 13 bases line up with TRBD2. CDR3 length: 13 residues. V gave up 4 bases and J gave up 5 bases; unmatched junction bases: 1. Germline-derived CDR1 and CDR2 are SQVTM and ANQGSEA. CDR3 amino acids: CSVGLAGGETQYF. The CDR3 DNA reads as TGCAGCGTTGGACTAGCGGGGGGTGAGACCCAGTACTTC.

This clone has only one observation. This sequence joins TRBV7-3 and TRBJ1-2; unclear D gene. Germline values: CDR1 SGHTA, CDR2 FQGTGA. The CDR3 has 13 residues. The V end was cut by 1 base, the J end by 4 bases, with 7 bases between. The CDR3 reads CASSLKDGYGYTF. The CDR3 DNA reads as TGTGCCAGCAGCTTAAAAGATGGCTATGGCTACACCTTC. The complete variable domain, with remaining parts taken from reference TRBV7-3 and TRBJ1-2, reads GAGVSQTPSNKVTEKGKYVELRCDPISGHTALYWYRQSLGQGPEFLIYFQGTGAADDSGLPNDRFFAVRPEGSVSTLKIQRTERGDSAVYLCASSLKDGYGYTFGSGTRLTVV.

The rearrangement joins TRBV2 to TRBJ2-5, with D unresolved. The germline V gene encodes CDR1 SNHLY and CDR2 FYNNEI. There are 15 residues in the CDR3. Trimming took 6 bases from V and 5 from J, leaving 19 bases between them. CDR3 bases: TGTGCCAGCAGGGGGTCGGACGCTGGTAGGGAGACCCAGTACTTC. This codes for CASRGSDAGRETQYF.

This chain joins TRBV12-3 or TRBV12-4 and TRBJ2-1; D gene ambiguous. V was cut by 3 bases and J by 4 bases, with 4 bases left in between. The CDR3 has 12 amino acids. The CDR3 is CASSFGYNEQFF. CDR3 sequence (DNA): TGTGCCAGCAGTTTCGGGTACAATGAGCAGTTCTTC.

The CDR3 region is CASSPIHGGPYYGYTF. The CDR3, as DNA: TGTGCCAGCAGCCCAATTCACGGGGGACCTTACTATGGCTACACCTTC. V is TRBV5-5 and J is TRBJ1-2, with a possible D match to TRBD1 (5 bases). There are 16 residues in the CDR3. Germline lookup yields CDR1 SGHKS and CDR2 YYEKEE (reference sequence). Trimming pared 4 bases from V and 3 bases from J, leaving 19 bases between.

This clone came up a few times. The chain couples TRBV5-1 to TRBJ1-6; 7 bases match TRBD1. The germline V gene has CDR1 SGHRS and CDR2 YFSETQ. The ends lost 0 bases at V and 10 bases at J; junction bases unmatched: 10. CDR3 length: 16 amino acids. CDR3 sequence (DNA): TGCGCCAGCAGCTTGGAAGGAGGGGGCCGGGGGTCACCCCTCCACTTT. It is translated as CASSLEGGGRGSPLHF.

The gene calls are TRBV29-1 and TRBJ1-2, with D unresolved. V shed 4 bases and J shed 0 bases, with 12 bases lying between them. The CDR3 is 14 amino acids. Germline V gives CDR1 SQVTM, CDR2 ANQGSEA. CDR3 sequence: CSVGSDLPNYGYTF. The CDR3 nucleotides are TGCAGCGTTGGGTCGGACCTACCTAACTATGGCTACACCTTC.

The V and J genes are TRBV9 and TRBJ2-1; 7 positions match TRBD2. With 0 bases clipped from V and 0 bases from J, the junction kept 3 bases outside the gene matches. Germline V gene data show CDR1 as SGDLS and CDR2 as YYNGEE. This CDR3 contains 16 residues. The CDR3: CASSVGGGISYNEQFF. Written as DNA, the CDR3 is TGTGCCAGCAGCGTAGGCGGGGGAATCTCCTACAATGAGCAGTTCTTC. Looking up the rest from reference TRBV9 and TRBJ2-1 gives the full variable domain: DSGVTQTPKHLITATGQRVTLRCSPRSGDLSVYWYQQSLDQGLQFLIQYYNGEERAKGNILERFSAQQFPDLHSELNLSSLELGDSALYFCASSVGGGISYNEQFFGPGTRLTVL.

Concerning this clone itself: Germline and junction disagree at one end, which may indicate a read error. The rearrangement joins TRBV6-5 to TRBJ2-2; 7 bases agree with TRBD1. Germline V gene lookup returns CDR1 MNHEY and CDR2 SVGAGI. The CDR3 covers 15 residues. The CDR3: CASILGGQDTGELFF. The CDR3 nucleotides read TGTGCCAGCATTCTTGGTGGACAGGACACGGGGGAGCTGTTTTTT.

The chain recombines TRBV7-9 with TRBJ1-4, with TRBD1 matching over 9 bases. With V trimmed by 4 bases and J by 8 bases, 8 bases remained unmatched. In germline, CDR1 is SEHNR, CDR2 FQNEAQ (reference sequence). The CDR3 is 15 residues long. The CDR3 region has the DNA TGTGCCAGCAGCTGGACAGGGGCCTCAGGAGAAAAACTGTTTTTT. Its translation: CASSWTGASGEKLFF.

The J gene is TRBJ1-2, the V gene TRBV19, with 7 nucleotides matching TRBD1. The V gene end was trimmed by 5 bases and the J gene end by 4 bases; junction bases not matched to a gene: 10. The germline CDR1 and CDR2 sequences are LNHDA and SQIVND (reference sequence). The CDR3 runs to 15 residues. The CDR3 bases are TGTGCCAGTAGTGTCAGGACAGGAGTCATCTATGGCTACACCTTC. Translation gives CASSVRTGVIYGYTF.

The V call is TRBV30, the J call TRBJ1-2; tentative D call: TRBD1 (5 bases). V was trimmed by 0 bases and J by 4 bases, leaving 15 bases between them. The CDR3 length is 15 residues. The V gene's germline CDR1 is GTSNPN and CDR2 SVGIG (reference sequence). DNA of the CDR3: TGTGCCTGGAGTGTACTGTCCTCCGGGGGCTATGGCTACACCTTC. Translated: CAWSVLSSGGYGYTF.

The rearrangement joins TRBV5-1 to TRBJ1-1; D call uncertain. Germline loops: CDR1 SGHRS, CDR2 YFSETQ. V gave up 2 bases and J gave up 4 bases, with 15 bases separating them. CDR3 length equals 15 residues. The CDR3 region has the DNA TGCGCCAGCAGCTTTAACTCTTCTTGGGGCACTGAAGCTTTCTTT. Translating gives CASSFNSSWGTEAFF.

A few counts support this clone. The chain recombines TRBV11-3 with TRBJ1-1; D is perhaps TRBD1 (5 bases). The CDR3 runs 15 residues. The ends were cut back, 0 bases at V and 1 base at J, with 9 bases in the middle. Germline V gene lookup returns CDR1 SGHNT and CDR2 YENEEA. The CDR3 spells CASSLDGDGNTEAFF. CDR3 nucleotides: TGTGCCAGCAGCTTAGACGGGGACGGGAACACTGAAGCTTTCTTT.

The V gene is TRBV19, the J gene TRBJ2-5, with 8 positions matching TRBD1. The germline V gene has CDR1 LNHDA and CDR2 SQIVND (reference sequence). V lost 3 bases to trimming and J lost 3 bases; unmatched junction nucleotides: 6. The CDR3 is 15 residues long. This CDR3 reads CASSISSTGEETQYF. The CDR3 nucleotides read TGTGCCAGTAGTATTAGTTCGACAGGGGAAGAGACCCAGTACTTC. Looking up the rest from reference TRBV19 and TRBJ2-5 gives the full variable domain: DGGITQSPKYLFRKEGQNVTLSCEQNLNHDAMYWYRQDPGQGLRLIYYSQIVNDFQKGDIAEGYSVSREKKESFPLTVTSAQKNPTAFYLCASSISSTGEETQYFGPGTRLLVL.

CDR3 sequence: CASSLGHRGAETQYF. CDR3 bases: TGCGCCAGCAGCTTGGGGCACAGGGGAGCAGAGACCCAGTACTTC. The chain is built from TRBV5-1 and TRBJ2-5; TRBD1 matches 7 bases. Germline CDR1 and CDR2: SGHRS and YFSETQ. This CDR3 comprises 15 residues. Trimming cost V 0 bases and J 4 bases; bases outside gene matches: 6.

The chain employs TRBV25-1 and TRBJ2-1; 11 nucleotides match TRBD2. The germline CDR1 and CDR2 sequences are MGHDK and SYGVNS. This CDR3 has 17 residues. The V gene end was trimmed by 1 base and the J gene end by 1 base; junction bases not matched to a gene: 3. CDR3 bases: TGTGCCAGCAGTGAATGGGCTAGCGGGAGGTCCTACAATGAGCAGTTCTTC. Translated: CASSEWASGRSYNEQFF.

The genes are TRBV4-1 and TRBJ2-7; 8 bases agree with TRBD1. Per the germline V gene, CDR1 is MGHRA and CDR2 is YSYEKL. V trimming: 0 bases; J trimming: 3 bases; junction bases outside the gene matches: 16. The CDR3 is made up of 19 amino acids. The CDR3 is CASSQDWGWGQVPFYEQYF. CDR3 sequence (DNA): TGCGCCAGCAGCCAAGATTGGGGATGGGGACAGGTCCCCTTCTACGAGCAGTACTTC.

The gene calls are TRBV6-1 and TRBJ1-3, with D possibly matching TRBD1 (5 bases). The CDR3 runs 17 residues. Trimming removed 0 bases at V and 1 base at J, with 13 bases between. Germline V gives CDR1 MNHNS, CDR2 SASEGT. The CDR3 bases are TGTGCCAGCAGTGAAGCGGGAGGGGCAGGGTCTGGAAACACCATATATTTT. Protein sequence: CASSEAGGAGSGNTIYF.

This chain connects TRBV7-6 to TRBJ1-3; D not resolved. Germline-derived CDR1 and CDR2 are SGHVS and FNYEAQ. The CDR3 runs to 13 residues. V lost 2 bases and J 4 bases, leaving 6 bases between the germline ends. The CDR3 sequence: CASSLFQGNTIYF. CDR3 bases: TGTGCCAGCAGCTTATTCCAAGGAAACACCATATATTTT.